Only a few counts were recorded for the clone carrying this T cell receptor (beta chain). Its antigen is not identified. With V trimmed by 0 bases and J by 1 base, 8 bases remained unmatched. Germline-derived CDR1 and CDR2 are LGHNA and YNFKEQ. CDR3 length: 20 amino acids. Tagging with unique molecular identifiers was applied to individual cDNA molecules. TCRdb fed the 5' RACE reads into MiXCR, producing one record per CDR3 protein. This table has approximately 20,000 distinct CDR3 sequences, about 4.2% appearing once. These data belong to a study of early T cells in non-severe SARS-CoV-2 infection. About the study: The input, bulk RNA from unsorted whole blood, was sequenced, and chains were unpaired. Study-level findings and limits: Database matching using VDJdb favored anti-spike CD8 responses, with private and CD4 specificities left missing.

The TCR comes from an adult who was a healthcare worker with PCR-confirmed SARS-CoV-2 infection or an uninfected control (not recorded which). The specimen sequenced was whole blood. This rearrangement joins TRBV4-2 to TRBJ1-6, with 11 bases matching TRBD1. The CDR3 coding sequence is TGTGCCAGCAGCCAAGATCTGGACAGGGGGCCAGAATCCTATAATTCACCCCTCCACTTT. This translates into CASSQDLDRGPESYNSPLHF.